The rows below give T cell receptor beta chains drawn from one sample of a study of control samples from healthy donors and cancer patients. Sequencing used immunoSEQ multiplex PCR; TCRdb keeps in-frame clones, though not all of them. The sample includes about 82,000 clones, 80% to 90% of them seen just once. Source material: blood. The receptors derive from a man aged 50 to 59 in good health. The CDR3 runs from the conserved cysteine through the conserved F or W. D genes are given only for firm matches. A clone size is listed for some rows: how often the clone was seen (once, few, many), or a class if it is expanded.

CDR3: CASSPWTGQDQPQHF
DNA: TGCGCCAGCAGCCCCTGGACAGGGCAGGATCAGCCCCAGCATTTT
D: TRBD1
J: TRBJ1-5
size: .
V: TRBV5-1

CDR3: CASSLGGTGGKETQYF
DNA: TGTGCCAGCAGCTTGGGGGGGACAGGGGGCAAAGAGACCCAGTACTTC
D: TRBD1
J: TRBJ2-5
size: .
V: TRBV5-4

CDR3: CASSWDRVNEQFF
DNA: TGTGCCAGCAGTTGGGACAGGGTCAATGAGCAGTTCTTC
D: TRBD1
J: TRBJ2-1
size: .
V: TRBV7-2

CDR3: CATSDLQGSGETQYF
DNA: TGTGCCACCAGTGACCTACAGGGGAGCGGTGAGACCCAGTACTTC
D: TRBD1
J: TRBJ2-5
size: .
V: TRBV24-1

CDR3: CASSLDRGGIAEAFF
DNA: TGTGCCAGCAGTTTGGACAGGGGAGGAATCGCTGAAGCTTTCTTT
D: TRBD1
J: TRBJ1-1
size: .
V: TRBV6-2/TRBV6-3

CDR3: CSASRQGVNQPQHF
DNA: TGCAGTGCTAGTCGCCAGGGCGTCAATCAGCCCCAGCATTTT
D: .
J: TRBJ1-5
size: .
V: TRBV20-1

CDR3: CASSYNRDNQPQHF
DNA: TGTGCCAGCTCATACAACAGGGACAATCAGCCCCAGCATTTT
D: .
J: TRBJ1-5
size: .
V: TRBV18

CDR3: CASSPGTSGEYEQYF
DNA: TGTGCCAGCTCACCTGGGACTAGCGGCGAATACGAGCAGTACTTC
D: TRBD2
J: TRBJ2-7
size: .
V: TRBV18

CDR3: CASSRSDEQFF
DNA: TGCGCCAGCAGCCGTAGCGATGAGCAGTTCTTC
D: .
J: TRBJ2-1
size: .
V: TRBV5-1

CDR3: CASSPPPRGETQYF
DNA: TGTGCCAGCTCACCACCCCCCAGGGGAGAGACCCAGTACTTC
D: .
J: TRBJ2-5
size: .
V: TRBV18

CDR3: CASRASGGGSYEQYF
DNA: TGTGCCAGCAGGGCCTCGGGCGGAGGGTCCTACGAGCAGTACTTC
D: .
J: TRBJ2-7
size: .
V: TRBV6-5

CDR3: CASSPVVGEGNQPQHF
DNA: TGTGCCAGCTCACCAGTTGTAGGGGAGGGAAATCAGCCCCAGCATTTT
D: .
J: TRBJ1-5
size: .
V: TRBV18

CDR3: CASSLPMNTEAFF
DNA: TGTGCCAGCAGTTTACCCATGAACACTGAAGCTTTCTTT
D: .
J: TRBJ1-1
size: .
V: TRBV28

CDR3: CASSRSRGADNEQFF
DNA: TGTGCCAGCAGCAGGAGTCGGGGCGCGGACAATGAGCAGTTCTTC
D: .
J: TRBJ2-1
size: once
V: TRBV5-4

CDR3: CAWSPPSNSYEQYF
DNA: TGTGCCTGGAGTCCGCCCTCGAACTCCTACGAGCAGTACTTC
D: .
J: TRBJ2-7
size: .
V: TRBV30

CDR3: CASSPRGTGGEQYF
DNA: TGTGCCAGCAGCCCCCGAGGGACGGGAGGAGAGCAGTACTTC
D: TRBD2
J: TRBJ2-7
size: .
V: TRBV11-3

CDR3: CASSPRSGRAFADTQYF
DNA: TGTGCCAGCAGCCCCCGGAGCGGGAGGGCGTTCGCAGATACGCAGTATTTT
D: TRBD2
J: TRBJ2-3
size: .
V: TRBV7-2

CDR3: CASSLIWSGVNQPQHF
DNA: TGTGCCAGCAGCTTAATTTGGTCGGGGGTCAATCAGCCCCAGCATTTT
D: .
J: TRBJ1-5
size: few
V: TRBV7-2

CDR3: CASSESGRSYNEQFF
DNA: TGTGCCAGCAGCGAATCCGGACGGTCCTACAATGAGCAGTTCTTC
D: .
J: TRBJ2-1
size: .
V: TRBV9

CDR3: CASWGGGRGYTF
DNA: TGTGCCAGCTGGGGAGGGGGCCGGGGCTACACCTTC
D: TRBD1
J: TRBJ1-2
size: .
V: TRBV28

CDR3: CSVGRGDTEAFF
DNA: TGCAGCGTTGGGCGGGGGGACACTGAAGCTTTCTTT
D: .
J: TRBJ1-1
size: .
V: TRBV29-1

CDR3: CASSEPPRGQPQHF
DNA: TGTGCCAGCAGTGAACCTCCAAGGGGTCAGCCCCAGCATTTT
D: .
J: TRBJ1-5
size: once
V: TRBV2

CDR3: CASSPGSGDGSPLHF
DNA: TGTGCCAGCTCACCGGGGTCAGGGGATGGTTCACCCCTCCACTTT
D: .
J: TRBJ1-6
size: .
V: TRBV18

CDR3: CASSRGQNEKLFF
DNA: TGTGCCAGCAGCCGGGGACAGAATGAAAAACTGTTTTTT
D: TRBD1
J: TRBJ1-4
size: .
V: TRBV14

CDR3: CASSLARGGLTQYF
DNA: TGTGCCAGCAGCTTAGCCCGGGGAGGGTTGACGCAGTATTTT
D: TRBD2
J: TRBJ2-3
size: few
V: TRBV7-2

CDR3: CATSSTGQGREKLFF
DNA: TGTGCCACCAGCAGTACAGGCCAGGGGAGAGAAAAACTGTTTTTT
D: .
J: TRBJ1-4
size: few
V: TRBV15